The clone carrying this TCR beta chain was detected only a few times. Its antigen is as yet unknown. This entry comes from a study of T-cell reconstitution after alpha-beta-depleted transplantation in children. Findings and limits, study-wide: T-cell counts and diversity at one year following transplant were attributed mainly to newly produced T cells.

This CDR3 has 14 residues. Trimming took 5 bases from V and 5 from J, leaving 14 bases between them. Germline CDR1 SGHTA, CDR2 FQGTGA. Unique molecular identifiers were incorporated when the TCRbeta library was constructed. TCRdb reprocessed the PCR reads with MiXCR, giving one entry per CDR3 protein. The sample contains 700,000 to 850,000 distinct CDR3 sequences, around 17% of which appear only once. The receptor was derived from a male patient younger than 18 who had a stem cell transplant for acute lymphoblastic leukemia, so the T cells may come from the graft donor. This specimen consisted of PBMCs, mostly from graft donor cells, obtained 360 days after TCRalphabeta/CD19-depleted stem cell transplant. This sequence joins TRBV7-3 and TRBJ2-3; D assignment may be TRBD1 or TRBD2 (5 bases each). CDR3 bases: TGTGCCAGCAGCCCCCAGGTTGGGGGAGATACGCAGTATTTT. It is translated as CASSPQVGGDTQYF.